This T cell receptor beta chain is from a study of CD4 T cell repertoires in COVID-19. On this clone: The antigen remains unidentified.

Using immunoSEQ multiplex PCR, the repertoire was profiled, and TCRdb retains in-frame clones only, with some absent. The sample includes approximately 75,000 clones, about 83% of them seen just once. Mild-to-severe COVID-19 survivors were the donors. No culture step preceded sequencing of the ex vivo isolated memory T cells. The CDR3 loop spans 18 amino acids. V trimming: 0 bases; J trimming: 5 bases; junction bases outside the gene matches: 12. Germline CDR1 SGHRS, CDR2 YFSETQ. Study-level results: Some SARS-CoV-2 clonotypes, between roughly 6 and 25%, recurred in SARS-CoV and/or HKU1 cultures.

The chain joins TRBV5-1 to TRBJ2-3, with 10 bases fitting TRBD2. Here the sequenced sample was CD4+ T cells from peripheral blood, taken after recovery from COVID-19. The receptor was derived from a human donor who had COVID-19. The CDR3 here is CASSLAVASGGRGDTQYF. CDR3 in DNA: TGCGCCAGCAGCTTGGCAGTCGCTAGCGGGGGAAGGGGAGATACGCAGTATTTT. Full variable domain (missing parts from reference TRBV5-1 and TRBJ2-3): KAGVTQTPRYLIKTRGQQVTLSCSPISGHRSVSWYQQTPGQGLQFLFEYFSETQRNKGNFPGRFSGRQFSNSRSEMNVSTLELGDSALYLCASSLAVASGGRGDTQYFGPGTRLTVL.